The 30 T cell receptor beta chains reported below all come from one sample, sequenced in a study of blood T cell repertoires in COVID-19. Libraries were prepared by immunoSEQ multiplex PCR; TCRdb keeps only in-frame clonotypes and omits some of them. In the table there are 75,000 to 95,000 clones, around 88% of which are singletons. Material for sequencing was peripheral blood. These receptors came from an older woman with COVID-19, enrolled during active disease.

This clone was seen a single time. The chain has TRBV19 and TRBJ1-5, with a tentative D call TRBD1 (6 bases). From germline, CDR1 is LNHDA and CDR2 SQIVND (reference sequence). V was trimmed by 9 bases and J by 1 base, leaving 13 bases between them. The CDR3 loop spans 14 amino acids. The CDR3 here is CASNTGWSNQPQHF. DNA of the CDR3: TGTGCCAGCAACACAGGGTGGAGCAATCAGCCCCAGCATTTT.

The V call is TRBV6-2 or TRBV6-3, the J call TRBJ2-3; D gene uncertain. Germline V gene sequence: CDR1 MNHEY, CDR2 SVGEGT. Trimming removed 5 bases from V and 0 bases from J, with 3 bases in between. The CDR3 is 12 residues long. CDR3 in DNA: TGTGCCAGCAGTAGCAGCACAGATACGCAGTATTTT. As protein: CASSSSTDTQYF.

This sequence joins TRBV4-1 and TRBJ1-6, with D hard to call. The CDR3 has 18 amino acids. V lost 0 bases and J lost 4, with 16 bases in between. Germline V gene data show CDR1 as MGHRA and CDR2 as YSYEKL. The DNA for the CDR3 is TGCGCCAGCAGCCAAGAAAGTTTGGAACAGCGGTATAATTCACCCCTCCACTTT. Residues: CASSQESLEQRYNSPLHF.

The chain uses TRBV6-5 and TRBJ1-2; D is possibly TRBD1 (6 bases). The CDR3 runs to 13 residues. Looked up from germline, CDR1 is MNHEY and CDR2 is SVGAGI. The V end lost 6 bases, the J end lost 4 bases, and 12 bases lay between the germline ends. The CDR3 DNA is TGTGCCAGCAGGGAGACAGGAGGCTATGGCTACACCTTC. Amino acids: CASRETGGYGYTF.

The rearrangement links TRBV3-1 (or the pseudogene TRBV3-2) to TRBJ1-3, with D perhaps TRBD1 (6 bases). Germline CDR1 reads LGHDT; CDR2 reads YNNKEL (reference sequence). The CDR3 has 14 amino acids. Trimming shortened V by 4 bases and J by 2 bases, and 9 bases separated the two germline ends. As DNA, the CDR3 is TGTGCCAGCAGCCTCAAGGGGGCTGGAAACACCATATATTTT. Its translation is CASSLKGAGNTIYF.

This rearrangement joins TRBV5-1 to TRBJ1-3; the D is unclear. The germline gives CDR1 SGHRS, CDR2 YFSETQ. The CDR3 runs to 14 residues. Trimming shortened V by 1 base and J by 0 bases, and 5 bases separated the two germline ends. The CDR3 reads CASSLSLSGNTIYF. DNA for the CDR3: TGCGCCAGCAGCTTGAGCCTCTCTGGAAACACCATATATTTT.

In this sample, this clone turned up once. At the DNA level, this CDR3 is encoded by other sequences in the same sample as well. V is TRBV20-1 and J is TRBJ2-5; D unclear. Trimming stripped 3 bases from V and 3 bases from J, with 5 bases between. The CDR3 is 11 residues long. The germline V gene has CDR1 DFQATT and CDR2 SNEGSKA (reference sequence). This CDR3 reads CSASLEETQYF. CDR3 nucleotides: TGCAGTGCTAGCCTAGAAGAGACCCAGTACTTC.

On this clone: Within the sample, other DNA sequences also encode this same CDR3. V is TRBV4-3 and J is TRBJ1-2; possibly TRBD1 for D (5 bases). Per the germline V gene, CDR1 is LGHNA and CDR2 is YSLEER. This CDR3 has 14 amino acids. Trimming cost V 0 bases and J 5 bases, with 10 bases left between them. The CDR3 sequence is CASSQEGGRYGYTF. For the CDR3, the DNA is TGCGCCAGCAGCCAAGAGGGGGGGAGATATGGCTACACCTTC.

The chain joins TRBV9 to TRBJ1-4; TRBD1 agrees at 10 bases. This CDR3 is 15 amino acids long. With 3 bases clipped from V and 7 bases from J, the junction kept 6 bases outside the gene matches. From germline, CDR1 is SGDLS and CDR2 YYNGEE. CDR3 sequence reads: CASSARQGAGEKLFF. The CDR3 bases are TGTGCCAGCAGCGCCAGACAGGGGGCAGGTGAAAAACTGTTTTTT.

Here the CDR3 reads CASSYSNDGTKFSNTGELFF. DNA for the CDR3: TGTGCCAGCAGTTACTCGAACGACGGGACAAAATTTTCGAACACCGGGGAGCTGTTTTTT. The chain has TRBV6-2 or TRBV6-3 and TRBJ2-2; TRBD1 is a possible D gene (6 bases). Per the germline V gene, CDR1 is MNHEY and CDR2 is SVGEGT. Trimming shortened V by 0 bases and J by 0 bases, and 20 bases separated the two germline ends. The CDR3 has 20 residues.

This chain joins TRBV18 and TRBJ1-2, with D unresolved. The germline gives CDR1 KGHSH, CDR2 LQKENI. The germline V and J ends were trimmed by 3 bases and 8 bases, with 10 bases remaining between them. The CDR3 is 12 residues long. CDR3 nucleotide sequence: TGTGCCAGCTCACCGTCCGGGGAGGGCTACACCTTC. It encodes CASSPSGEGYTF.

The V and J genes are TRBV5-1 and TRBJ1-1; 7 bases agree with TRBD1. The CDR3 is 16 residues long. V shed 4 bases, J shed 0 bases, and the junction held 9 bases outside the gene matches. The V gene's germline CDR1 is SGHRS and CDR2 YFSETQ. CDR3 nucleotides: TGCGCCAGCAGCATCGAGGGGGCTGGGGTGAACACTGAAGCTTTCTTT. Its translation: CASSIEGAGVNTEAFF.

V usage is TRBV5-5 and J usage is TRBJ1-2; 7 bases align to TRBD1. The junction had 6 bases not matched to a gene; V was cut back by 4 bases and J by 0 bases. The CDR3 has 15 residues. Germline values: CDR1 SGHKS, CDR2 YYEKEE (reference sequence). CDR3: CASSLRDRANYGYTF. Here the CDR3 DNA reads TGTGCCAGCAGCCTCCGGGACAGAGCTAACTATGGCTACACCTTC.

The chain combines TRBV18 with TRBJ2-1, with 9 bases fitting TRBD2. V trimming: 0 bases; J trimming: 8 bases; junction bases outside the gene matches: 8. CDR1 is KGHSH, CDR2 LQKENI, per germline. This CDR3 is built from 16 residues. The CDR3 region has the DNA TGTGCCAGCTCACCACCTCAACTAGCGGGCGGCGATGAGCAGTTCTTC. Amino acids: CASSPPQLAGGDEQFF.

The V and J genes are TRBV7-2 and TRBJ1-5; 7 nucleotides align to TRBD1. The V gene end was trimmed by 5 bases and the J gene end by 5 bases; junction bases not matched to a gene: 12. Germline loops: CDR1 SGHTA, CDR2 FQGNSA. The CDR3 is 16 amino acids. This chain's CDR3 is CASSPIETRGDQPQHF. CDR3 sequence (DNA): TGTGCCAGCAGCCCGATTGAAACCAGGGGGGATCAGCCCCAGCATTTT.

The chain couples TRBV21-1 to TRBJ2-3; whether TRBD1, the table's D call, matches the DNA was not checked. TRBV21-1 counts as a pseudogene. The CDR3 contains 15 residues. The CDR3 DNA reads as TGTGCCAGCAGCCCCCTGGGCAGGGGCACAGATACGCAGTATTTT. Its protein product is CASSPLGRGTDTQYF.

The chain couples TRBV12-3 or TRBV12-4 to TRBJ1-2; D gene unclear. The V end lost 2 bases, the J end lost 6 bases, and 10 bases lay between the germline ends. There are 13 residues in the CDR3. The DNA of the CDR3 is TGTGCCAGCAGTTTATTGTCGGTGGATGGCTACACCTTC. Encoded protein: CASSLLSVDGYTF.

This chain connects TRBV5-4 to TRBJ1-1, with D possibly being TRBD1 (6 bases). Germline loops: CDR1 SGHNT, CDR2 YYREEE (reference sequence). The CDR3 is made up of 15 amino acids. Between the trimmed V and J ends, which lost 2 bases and 5 bases, there was a span of 16 bases. The CDR3 loop is CASSLRVGQGTEAFF. CDR3 nucleotides: TGTGCCAGCAGCTTAAGGGTGGGTCAGGGGACTGAAGCTTTCTTT.

In this sample, this clone turned up once. The CDR3, as DNA: TGTGCCAGCAGCCCGTTCGGAGGGAACACTGAAGCTTTCTTT. It yields the protein CASSPFGGNTEAFF. This chain joins TRBV7-2 and TRBJ1-1; D is unresolved. V lost 5 bases, J lost 1 base, and 11 bases lay in between. CDR3 length: 14 amino acids. Looked up from germline, CDR1 is SGHTA and CDR2 is FQGNSA.

The CDR3: CATSRDQQETQYF. CDR3 nucleotide sequence: TGTGCCACCAGCAGAGACCAGCAAGAGACCCAGTACTTC. The chain joins TRBV15 to TRBJ2-5; D gene ambiguous. Germline V gene sequence: CDR1 LNHNV, CDR2 YYDKDF (reference sequence). This CDR3 is built from 13 residues. Trimming shortened V by 0 bases and J by 2 bases, and 4 bases separated the two germline ends.

V usage is TRBV28 and J usage is TRBJ1-1, with a possible D match to TRBD1 (5 bases). The germline V and J ends were trimmed by 5 bases and 11 bases, with 24 bases remaining between them. The germline CDR1 and CDR2 sequences are MDHEN and SYDVKM. The CDR3 has 15 amino acids. The CDR3 DNA follows: TGTGCCAGCAGTCTCAACATCGGTGGGGCCGGGAGGGCTTTCTTT. As protein: CASSLNIGGAGRAFF.

The CDR3 reads CASSSQGAYTEAFF. The CDR3 DNA reads TGTGCCAGCAGTTCCCAGGGGGCTTACACTGAAGCTTTCTTT. The gene calls are TRBV27 and TRBJ1-1; 8 bases line up with TRBD1. The germline V gene has CDR1 MNHEY and CDR2 SMNVEV (reference sequence). This CDR3 comprises 14 residues. The trim removed 4 bases at V and 3 bases at J, leaving 4 bases unmatched.

The chain uses TRBV14 and TRBJ2-5, with D hard to call. V was trimmed by 4 bases and J by 1 base, leaving 4 bases between them. Per germline, CDR1 SGHDN and CDR2 FVKESK. The CDR3 covers 12 residues. The CDR3, as DNA: TGTGCCAGCAGCCCATTCCAAGAGACCCAGTACTTC. It yields the protein CASSPFQETQYF.

This chain joins TRBV7-2 and TRBJ2-5; D uncertain. This CDR3 is 13 amino acids long. V dropped 5 bases and J dropped 0 bases, with 7 bases sitting between them. Germline V gene sequence: CDR1 SGHTA, CDR2 FQGNSA. The CDR3 here is CASSPAYQETQYF. The DNA for the CDR3 is TGTGCCAGCAGCCCTGCGTACCAAGAGACCCAGTACTTC.

The CDR3 here is CAWRAAGRGPYEQYF. CDR3 DNA sequence: TGTGCCTGGAGGGCGGCCGGCAGGGGCCCCTACGAGCAGTACTTC. V gene TRBV30 combines with J gene TRBJ2-7, with TRBD1 as a possible D gene (6 bases). This CDR3 has 15 amino acids. The ends were cut back, 3 bases at V and 2 bases at J, with 17 bases in the middle. The germline V gene has CDR1 GTSNPN and CDR2 SVGIG (reference sequence).

The CDR3 sequence is CASSRGTGGGKTQYF. The CDR3 bases are TGTGCCAGTAGTAGAGGGACAGGGGGAGGCAAGACCCAGTACTTC. V and J are TRBV19 and TRBJ2-5, with TRBD1 identical over 11 bases. Germline CDR1 reads LNHDA; CDR2 reads SQIVND (reference sequence). J gave up 6 bases and V 4 bases, and 7 bases lay outside the gene matches. This CDR3 spans 15 amino acids.

The gene calls are TRBV9 and TRBJ1-6; 7 nucleotides match TRBD1. The germline gives CDR1 SGDLS, CDR2 YYNGEE. The CDR3 loop spans 15 amino acids. Losses at the gene ends were 1 base for V and 4 bases for J; bases not matched to a gene: 2. The CDR3 bases are TGTGCCAGCAGCGTAAGGACAGGATATAATTCACCCCTCCACTTT. Its protein is CASSVRTGYNSPLHF.

CDR3 sequence (DNA): TGTGCCAGCCGACAGGAGTTTGGTAATGAAAAACTGTTTTTT. Protein: CASRQEFGNEKLFF. The gene calls are TRBV18 and TRBJ1-4, with D tentatively TRBD1 (6 bases). Germline V lookup: CDR1 KGHSH, CDR2 LQKENI. The CDR3 extends over 14 amino acids. V lost 8 bases and J 4 bases, leaving 14 bases between the germline ends.

The chain recombines TRBV6-5 with TRBJ1-6, with TRBD1 matching over 8 bases. The CDR3 loop spans 15 amino acids. The V segment lost 4 bases and the J segment 4 bases; nucleotides outside the gene matches: 3. Germline V gene sequence: CDR1 MNHEY, CDR2 SVGAGI. CDR3 coding DNA: TGTGCCAGCAGTTCACAGGGGGTGTATAATTCACCCCTCCACTTT. It codes for CASSSQGVYNSPLHF.

The table lists this clone with a count of one. This chain links TRBV14 with TRBJ2-7, with D maybe TRBD2 (5 bases). The V gene's germline CDR1 is SGHDN and CDR2 FVKESK. Trimming removed 3 bases at V and 4 bases at J, with 13 bases between. The CDR3 contains 14 residues. The CDR3 region is CASSHEGDGYEQYF. The CDR3 region has the DNA TGTGCCAGCAGCCACGAGGGAGATGGGTACGAGCAGTACTTC.